Listed here are 10 T cell receptor beta chains from one sample, sequenced in a study of a mutant IDH1 vaccine in newly diagnosed glioma (dated by TCRdb to the early 2020s). What these receptors recognize is not known. The meaning of the sample's time point label: week 35, safety follow-up. Every vaccine dose consisted of 300 ug of a 20-mer mutant IDH1 peptide in Montanide, administered subcutaneously together with topical imiquimod. Libraries were constructed by the immunoSEQ multiplex PCR assay. TCRdb retrieved this table from immuneACCESS and kept in-frame rearrangements only. Not all clones are present; in checked studies, unresolved V genes account for under half, and no reason is known for the remainder. The sample table holds more than 55,000 clones, of which approximately 80% were seen once. Jointly, the top ten make up about 4.2% of the sample. The sequencing used PBMCs, collected from a glioma patient whose treatment included an IDH1 peptide vaccine. The receptors shown here come from a man in his thirties or forties with glioma.

As DNA, the CDR3 is TGTGCCAGCAGTCTCTCATACTTAGACGGAAAAAACATTCAGTACTTC. This gives the protein CASSLSYLDGKNIQYF. The chain employs TRBV27 and TRBJ2-4, with D unresolved. The germline CDR1 and CDR2 sequences are MNHEY and SMNVEV (reference sequence). The ends were cut back, 5 bases at V and 4 bases at J, with 18 bases in the middle. The CDR3 is 16 amino acids.

In its sample, this clone was seen a few times. The chain is built from TRBV15 and TRBJ1-1; no firm D call. Trimming pared 5 bases from V and 4 bases from J, leaving 17 bases between. Germline CDR1 and CDR2: LNHNV and YYDKDF (reference sequence). The CDR3 spans 15 residues. CDR3 region: CATSSSSGRRTEAFF. CDR3 sequence (DNA): TGTGCCACCAGCTCGTCATCTGGGCGGCGCACTGAAGCTTTCTTT. Using reference TRBV15 and TRBJ1-1 for the parts outside the CDR3, the full variable domain is DAMVIQNPRYQVTQFGKPVTLSCSQTLNHNVMYWYQQKSSQAPKLLFHYYDKDFNNEADTPDNFQSRRPNTSFCFLDIRSPGLGDTAMYLCATSSSSGRRTEAFFGQGTRLTVV.

The rearrangement joins TRBV28 to TRBJ1-3; a weak D match, TRBD1 (6 bases). This CDR3 comprises 15 residues. V gave up 2 bases and J gave up 5 bases, with 13 bases separating them. CDR1 and CDR2 from the germline V gene are MDHEN and SYDVKM. The CDR3 is CASSLTGSTRNTIYF. The DNA of the CDR3 is TGTGCCAGCAGTTTAACAGGGAGTACCAGAAACACCATATATTTT.

In its sample, this clone was seen once. The chain links TRBV9 to TRBJ1-1, with D perhaps matching TRBD1 (5 bases). Trimming took 0 bases from V and 1 from J, leaving 10 bases between them. Germline loops: CDR1 SGDLS, CDR2 YYNGEE. The CDR3 sequence is 15 residues long. The CDR3 loop reads CASSVESGPNTEAFF. Here the CDR3 DNA reads TGTGCCAGCAGCGTAGAGTCAGGGCCGAACACTGAAGCTTTCTTT.

The chain uses TRBV7-9 and TRBJ2-1; 15 bases map to TRBD2. Unmatched junction bases numbered 14, after V lost 2 bases and J lost 12 bases. CDR1 is SEHNR, CDR2 FQNEAQ, per germline (reference sequence). The CDR3 loop spans 18 amino acids. The CDR3 DNA reads as TGTGCCAGCAGCTTAATGGCCTCGGGACTAGCGGGGGGTGGCTGGCAGTTCTTC. This sequence encodes CASSLMASGLAGGGWQFF. Together with reference TRBV7-9 and TRBJ2-1, the CDR3 gives the full variable domain: DTGVSQNPRHKITKRGQNVTFRCDPISEHNRLYWYRQTLGQGPEFLTYFQNEAQLEKSRLLSDRFSAERPKGSFSTLEIQRTEQGDSAMYLCASSLMASGLAGGGWQFFGPGTRLTVL.

This clone was counted only a few times. The V call is TRBV19, the J call TRBJ1-4; D remains unclear. Trimming pared 0 bases from V and 1 base from J, leaving 6 bases between. This CDR3 region has 15 residues. Germline assignment: CDR1 LNHDA and CDR2 SQIVND (reference sequence). CDR3 sequence reads: CASSIEGKTNEKLFF. CDR3 in DNA: TGTGCCAGTAGTATAGAGGGAAAAACTAATGAAAAACTGTTTTTT.

This clone was recorded a few times. The V gene is TRBV4-2, the J gene TRBJ1-4; the match to TRBD1 covers 7 bases. CDR3 size: 17 residues. Germline V lookup: CDR1 LGHNA, CDR2 YNFKEQ. V lost 1 base to trimming and J lost 5 bases; unmatched junction nucleotides: 10. The CDR3 here is CASSQVSNRGLNEKLFF. The DNA of the CDR3 is TGTGCCAGCAGCCAAGTTTCGAACAGGGGCCTCAATGAAAAACTGTTTTTT.

V is TRBV11-3 and J is TRBJ2-7; D is perhaps TRBD1 or TRBD2 (5 bases each). This CDR3 comprises 14 residues. The V and J ends lost 4 bases and 0 bases respectively, with 10 bases between them. CDR1 is SGHNT and CDR2 is YENEEA in the germline V gene. The chain's CDR3 is CASSSGRNSYEQYF. In DNA form, the CDR3 reads TGTGCCAGCAGCTCGGGACGGAACTCCTACGAGCAGTACTTC.

J is TRBJ2-7 and V is TRBV18; D is uncertain. The V gene's germline CDR1 is KGHSH and CDR2 LQKENI. This CDR3 comprises 11 residues. Trimming shortened V by 3 bases and J by 4 bases, and 4 bases separated the two germline ends. CDR3 coding DNA: TGTGCCAGCTCACCGCAGTACGAGCAGTACTTC. This translates into CASSPQYEQYF.

As to this clone: Mismatch with germline at one junction end may stem from a read error. The rearrangement joins TRBV4-1 to TRBJ1-1, with TRBD1 identical over 8 bases. The germline CDR1 and CDR2 sequences are MGHRA and YSYEKL. The CDR3 totals 14 residues. Here the CDR3 DNA reads TGCGCCAGCACCCAACCGACAGGGGCCACTGAAGCTTTCTTT. It codes for CASTQPTGATEAFF.